The clone carrying this T cell receptor (beta chain) has only one observation. The junction had 5 bases not matched to a gene; V was cut back by 1 base and J by 3 bases. Germline lookup yields CDR1 LGHDT and CDR2 YNNKEL (reference sequence). The CDR3 is 15 residues long. The data were obtained in a study of blood T cell repertoires in COVID-19. Background on the study: The origin of the acute and convalescent COVID-19 samples was the United States, Italy and Spain. T cells, B-cell-depleted T cells, or PBMCs supplied cDNA or gDNA.

Per the authors' pipeline: Reference gene primers were amplified, and this amplification served to estimate nucleated cell counts. Generated by immunoSEQ multiplex PCR, the TCRdb table keeps only in-frame clones and is missing some. That table supplies the V and J calls and clone size; D and trimming were determined from the DNA. This table has approximately 120,000 clones, 70% to 90% appearing once. The chain couples TRBV3-1 (or the pseudogene TRBV3-2) to TRBJ2-7, with TRBD1 matching 8 bases. The sequencing input was peripheral blood. This receptor was identified in a man aged 45 to 65 with acute or convalescent COVID-19. CDR3 residues: CASSQAGTGNYEQYF. As DNA, the CDR3 is TGTGCCAGCAGCCAAGCAGGGACAGGCAACTACGAGCAGTACTTC.